These 5 T cell receptor beta chains were all obtained from the same sample, sequenced in a study of blood T cell repertoires in COVID-19. Assay: immunoSEQ multiplex PCR; the TCRdb copy retains only in-frame clones and omits some. The table has some 96,000 clones, approximately 91% seen once. Sequenced: peripheral blood. The receptor source for this set is a man aged 50 to 60 with active COVID-19.

This chain connects TRBV5-6 to TRBJ1-1; 8 nucleotides align to TRBD1. There are 15 residues in the CDR3. The ends lost 2 bases at V and 6 bases at J; junction bases unmatched: 9. Looked up from germline, CDR1 is SGHDT and CDR2 is YYEEEE. CDR3 protein: CASSFYLDRVSEAFF. CDR3 nucleotide sequence: TGTGCCAGCAGCTTCTACCTGGACAGGGTCTCTGAAGCTTTCTTT.

This clone has a single count. The chain uses TRBV5-1 and TRBJ2-5; perhaps TRBD1 as D (6 bases). This CDR3 spans 13 amino acids. The V gene's germline CDR1 is SGHRS and CDR2 YFSETQ. V lost 0 bases and J lost 7, with 10 bases in between. In nucleotides, the CDR3 is TGCGCCAGCAGCTTGGGACAGGCTGGGACCCAGTACTTC. It yields the protein CASSLGQAGTQYF.

V usage is TRBV12-3 or TRBV12-4 and J usage is TRBJ2-2; TRBD1 agrees at 7 bases. This CDR3 is built from 12 residues. J lost 6 bases, V lost 8 bases, and 3 bases had no gene match. In DNA form, the CDR3 reads TGTGCCAGCCTCGGACAGGCCGGGGAGCTGTTTTTT. Its translation is CASLGQAGELFF.

The V gene is TRBV3-1 (or the pseudogene TRBV3-2), the J gene TRBJ2-2; 11 nucleotides agree with TRBD2. The germline CDR1 and CDR2 sequences are LGHDT and YNNKEL (reference sequence). This CDR3 is built from 18 residues. V shed 0 bases, J shed 1 base, and the junction held 4 bases outside the gene matches. The CDR3 here is CASSQEFGTSGNTGELFF. The CDR3 DNA is TGTGCCAGCAGCCAAGAGTTTGGGACTAGCGGGAACACCGGGGAGCTGTTTTTT.

The CDR3 loop reads CASSSSQGLNTEAFF. The CDR3 nucleotides are TGTGCCAGCAGCTCATCGCAGGGTTTGAACACTGAAGCTTTCTTT. This rearrangement joins TRBV5-4 to TRBJ1-1; D might be TRBD1 (5 bases). Germline loops: CDR1 SGHNT, CDR2 YYREEE (reference sequence). The V gene lost 3 bases and the J gene lost 0 bases, with 12 bases spanning the gap. CDR3 length equals 15 residues.